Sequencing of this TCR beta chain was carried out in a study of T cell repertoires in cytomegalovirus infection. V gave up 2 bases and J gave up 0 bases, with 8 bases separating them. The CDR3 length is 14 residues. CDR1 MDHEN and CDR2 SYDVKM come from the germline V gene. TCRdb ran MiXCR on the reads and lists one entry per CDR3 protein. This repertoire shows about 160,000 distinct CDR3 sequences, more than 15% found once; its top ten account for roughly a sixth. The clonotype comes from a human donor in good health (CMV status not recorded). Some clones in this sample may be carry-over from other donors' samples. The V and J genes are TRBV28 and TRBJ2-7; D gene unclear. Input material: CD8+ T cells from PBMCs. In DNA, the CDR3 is TGTGCCAGCAGTTTAGGCAGTATCTCCTACGAGCAGTACTTC. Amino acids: CASSLGSISYEQYF.